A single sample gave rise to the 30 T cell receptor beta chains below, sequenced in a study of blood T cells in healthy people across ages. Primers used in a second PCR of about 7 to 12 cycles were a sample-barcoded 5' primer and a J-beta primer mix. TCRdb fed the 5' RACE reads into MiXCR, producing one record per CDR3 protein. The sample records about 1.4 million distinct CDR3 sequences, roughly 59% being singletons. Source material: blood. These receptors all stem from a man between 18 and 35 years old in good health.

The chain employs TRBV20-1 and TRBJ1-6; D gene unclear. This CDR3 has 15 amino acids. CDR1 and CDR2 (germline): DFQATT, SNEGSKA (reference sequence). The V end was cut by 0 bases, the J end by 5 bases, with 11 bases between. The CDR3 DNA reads TGCAGTGCTAGAGATAGGTTTCCGGATAATTCACCCCTCCACTTT. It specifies CSARDRFPDNSPLHF.

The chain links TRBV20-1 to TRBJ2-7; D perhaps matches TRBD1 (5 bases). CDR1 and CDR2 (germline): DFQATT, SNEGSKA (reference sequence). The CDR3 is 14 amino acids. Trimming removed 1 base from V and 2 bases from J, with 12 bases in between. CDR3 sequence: CSARGDRGAYEQYF. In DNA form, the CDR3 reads TGCAGTGCTAGAGGGGATAGGGGCGCCTACGAGCAGTACTTC.

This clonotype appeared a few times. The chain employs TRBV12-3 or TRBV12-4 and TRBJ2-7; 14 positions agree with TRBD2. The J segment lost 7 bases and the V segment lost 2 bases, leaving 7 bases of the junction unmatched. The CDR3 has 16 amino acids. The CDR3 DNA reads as TGTGCCAGCAGTTTACGGGGACTAGCGGGAGATGGGGAGCAGTACTTC. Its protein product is CASSLRGLAGDGEQYF.

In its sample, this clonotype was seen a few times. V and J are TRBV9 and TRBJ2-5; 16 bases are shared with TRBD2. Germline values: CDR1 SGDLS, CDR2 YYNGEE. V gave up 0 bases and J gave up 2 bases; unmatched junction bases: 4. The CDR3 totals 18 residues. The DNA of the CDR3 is TGTGCCAGCAGCGTAGTGGGACTAGCGGGGGGGCTTCAAGAGACCCAGTACTTC. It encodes CASSVVGLAGGLQETQYF.

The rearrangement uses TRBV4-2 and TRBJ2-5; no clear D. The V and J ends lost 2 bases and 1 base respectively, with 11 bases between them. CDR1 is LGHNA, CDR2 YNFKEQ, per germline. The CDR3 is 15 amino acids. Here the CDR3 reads CASSQITQTQETQYF. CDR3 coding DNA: TGTGCCAGCAGCCAAATCACACAGACCCAAGAGACCCAGTACTTC.

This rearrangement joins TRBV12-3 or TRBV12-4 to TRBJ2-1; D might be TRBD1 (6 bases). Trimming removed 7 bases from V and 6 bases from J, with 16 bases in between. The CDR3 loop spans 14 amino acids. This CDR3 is CASTLNQQGNEQFF. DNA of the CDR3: TGTGCCAGCACCTTGAATCAACAGGGCAATGAGCAGTTCTTC.

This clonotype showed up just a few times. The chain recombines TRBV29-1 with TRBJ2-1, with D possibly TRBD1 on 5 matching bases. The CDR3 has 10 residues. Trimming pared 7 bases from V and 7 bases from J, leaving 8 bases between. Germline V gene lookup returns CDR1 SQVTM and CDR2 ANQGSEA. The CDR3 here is CSGRENEQFF. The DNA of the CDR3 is TGCAGCGGCAGGGAAAATGAGCAGTTCTTC.

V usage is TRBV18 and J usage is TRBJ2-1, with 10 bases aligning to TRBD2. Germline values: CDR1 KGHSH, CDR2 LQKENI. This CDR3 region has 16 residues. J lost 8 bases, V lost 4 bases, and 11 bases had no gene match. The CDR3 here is CASSLRASGSADEQFF. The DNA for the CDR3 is TGTGCCAGCTCACTGAGGGCTAGCGGGAGTGCTGATGAGCAGTTCTTC.

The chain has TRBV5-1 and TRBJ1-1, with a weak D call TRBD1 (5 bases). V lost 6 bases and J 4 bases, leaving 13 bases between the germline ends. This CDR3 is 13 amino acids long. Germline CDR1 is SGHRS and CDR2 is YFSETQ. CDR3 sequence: CASTPTGSTEAFF. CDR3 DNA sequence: TGCGCCAGCACCCCCACAGGTTCCACTGAAGCTTTCTTT.

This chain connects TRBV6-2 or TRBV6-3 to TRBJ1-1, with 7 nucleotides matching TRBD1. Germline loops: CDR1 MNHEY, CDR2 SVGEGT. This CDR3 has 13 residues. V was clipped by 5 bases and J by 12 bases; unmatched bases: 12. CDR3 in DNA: TGTGCCAGCAGTGACTTCCTGGGGACAGCTCCTTTCTTT. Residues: CASSDFLGTAPFF.

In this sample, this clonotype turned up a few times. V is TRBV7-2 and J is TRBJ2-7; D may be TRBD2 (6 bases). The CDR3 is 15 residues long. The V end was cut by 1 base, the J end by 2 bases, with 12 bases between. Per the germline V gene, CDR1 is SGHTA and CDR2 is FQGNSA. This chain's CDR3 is CASSLVEGTPYEQYF. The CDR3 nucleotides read TGTGCCAGCAGCTTAGTGGAGGGGACCCCCTACGAGCAGTACTTC.

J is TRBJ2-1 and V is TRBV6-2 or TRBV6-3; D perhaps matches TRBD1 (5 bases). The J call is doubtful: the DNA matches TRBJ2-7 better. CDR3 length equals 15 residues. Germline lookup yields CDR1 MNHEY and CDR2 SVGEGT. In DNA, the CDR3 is TGTGCCAGCAGTTACTCGCAGGGTAACATCCACGAGCAGTACTTC. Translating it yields CASSYSQGNIHEQYF.

CDR3: CASSLYSGNTEAFF. The CDR3 region has the DNA TGTGCCAGCAGTTTATATTCAGGGAACACTGAAGCTTTCTTT. The rearrangement joins TRBV27 to TRBJ1-1; D uncertain. The V and J ends lost 1 base and 1 base respectively, with 7 bases between them. This CDR3 has 14 amino acids. Germline-derived CDR1 and CDR2 are MNHEY and SMNVEV (reference sequence).

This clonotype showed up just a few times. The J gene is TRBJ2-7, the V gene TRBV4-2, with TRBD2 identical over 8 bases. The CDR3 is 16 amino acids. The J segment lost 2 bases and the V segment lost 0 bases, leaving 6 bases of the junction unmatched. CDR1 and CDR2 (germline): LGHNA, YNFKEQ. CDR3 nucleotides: TGTGCCAGCAGCCAAGAAAGAGCGGGGGCAGCCTACGAGCAGTACTTC. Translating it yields CASSQERAGAAYEQYF.

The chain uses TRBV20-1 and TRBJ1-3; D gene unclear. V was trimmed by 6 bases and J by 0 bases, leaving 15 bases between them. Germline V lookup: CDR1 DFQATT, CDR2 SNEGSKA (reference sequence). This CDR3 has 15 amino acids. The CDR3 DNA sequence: TGCAGTGCCACCATGGCGGCCAACTCTGGAAACACCATATATTTT. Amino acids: CSATMAANSGNTIYF.

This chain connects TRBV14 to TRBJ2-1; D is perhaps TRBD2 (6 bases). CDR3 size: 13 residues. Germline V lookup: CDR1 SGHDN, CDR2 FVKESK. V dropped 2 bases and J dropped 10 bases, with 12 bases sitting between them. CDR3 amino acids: CASSQNLRGEQFF. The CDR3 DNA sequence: TGTGCCAGCAGCCAAAATCTGCGGGGCGAGCAGTTCTTC.

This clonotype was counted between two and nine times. The CDR3 DNA is TGCAGCGTTGAAGATAAGGGCGGTAAAAACACTGAAGCTTTCTTT. Residues: CSVEDKGGKNTEAFF. The chain has TRBV29-1 and TRBJ1-1; D remains unclear. Germline assignment: CDR1 SQVTM and CDR2 ANQGSEA. V was shortened by 0 bases and J by 2 bases, with 13 bases between the two germline ends. The CDR3 is made up of 15 amino acids. Together with reference TRBV29-1 and TRBJ1-1, the CDR3 gives the full variable domain: SAVISQKPSRDICQRGTSLTIQCQVDSQVTMMFWYRQQPGQSLTLIATANQGSEATYESGFVIDKFPISRPNLTFSTLTVSNMSPEDSSIYLCSVEDKGGKNTEAFFGQGTRLTVV.

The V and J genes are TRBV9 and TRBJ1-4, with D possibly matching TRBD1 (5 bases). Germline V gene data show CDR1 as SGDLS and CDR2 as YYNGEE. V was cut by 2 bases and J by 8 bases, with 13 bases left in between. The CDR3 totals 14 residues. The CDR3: CASSVLSGTEKLFF. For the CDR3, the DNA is TGTGCCAGCAGCGTTCTCTCGGGGACCGAAAAACTGTTTTTT.

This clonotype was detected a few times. The CDR3 DNA is TGTGCCAGCAGCCAAGACCCGGGACTGGTAGATGAGCAGTTCTTC. This sequence encodes CASSQDPGLVDEQFF. J is TRBJ2-1 and V is TRBV4-2, with TRBD2 as a possible D gene (6 bases). V was shortened by 0 bases and J by 8 bases, with 14 bases between the two germline ends. The V gene's germline CDR1 is LGHNA and CDR2 YNFKEQ. The CDR3 extends over 15 amino acids.

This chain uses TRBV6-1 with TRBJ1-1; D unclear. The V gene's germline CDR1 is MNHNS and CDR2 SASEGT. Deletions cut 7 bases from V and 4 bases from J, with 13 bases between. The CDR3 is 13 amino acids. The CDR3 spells CASIKASGTEAFF. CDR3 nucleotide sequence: TGTGCCAGCATCAAAGCGAGCGGCACTGAAGCTTTCTTT.

Here the CDR3 reads CSSRGGTSGPPYF. In DNA form, the CDR3 reads TGCAGTTCACGGGGCGGGACTAGCGGGCCACCGTACTTC. This chain joins TRBV20-1 and TRBJ2-5, with 12 bases matching TRBD2. Germline trimming cut 8 bases from V and 13 bases from J; bases unmatched to any gene: 14. CDR1 and CDR2 (germline): DFQATT, SNEGSKA (reference sequence). The CDR3 totals 13 residues.

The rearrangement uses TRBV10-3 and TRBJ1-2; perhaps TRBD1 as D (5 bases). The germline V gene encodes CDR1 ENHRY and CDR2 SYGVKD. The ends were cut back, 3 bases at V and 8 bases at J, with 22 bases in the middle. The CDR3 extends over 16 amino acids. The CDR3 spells CAISDGGTRDYSGYTF. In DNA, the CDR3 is TGTGCCATCAGTGACGGGGGGACCAGGGATTATTCGGGCTACACCTTC.

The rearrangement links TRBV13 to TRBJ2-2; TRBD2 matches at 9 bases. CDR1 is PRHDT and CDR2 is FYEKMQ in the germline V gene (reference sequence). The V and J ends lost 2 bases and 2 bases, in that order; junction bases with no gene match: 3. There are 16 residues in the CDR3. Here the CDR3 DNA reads TGTGCCAGCAGCTTATGGCTAGCGGGAAACACCGGGGAGCTGTTTTTT. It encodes CASSLWLAGNTGELFF.

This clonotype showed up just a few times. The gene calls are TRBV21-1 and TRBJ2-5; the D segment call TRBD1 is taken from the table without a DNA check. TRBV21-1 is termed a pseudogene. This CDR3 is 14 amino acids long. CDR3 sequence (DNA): TGTGCCAGCAGCACACGGACAGGGGAAGAGACCCAGTACTTC. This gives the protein CASSTRTGEETQYF.

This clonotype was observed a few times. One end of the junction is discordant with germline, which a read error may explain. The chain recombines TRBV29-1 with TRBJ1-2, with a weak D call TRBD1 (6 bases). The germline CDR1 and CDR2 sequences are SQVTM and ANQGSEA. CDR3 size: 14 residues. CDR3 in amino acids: CSVYSTGPNYGYTF. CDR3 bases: TGCAGCGTTTACTCAACAGGGCCTAACTATGGCTACACTTTC. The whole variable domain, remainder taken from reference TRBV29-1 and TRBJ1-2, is SAVISQKPSRDICQRGTSLTIQCQVDSQVTMMFWYRQQPGQSLTLIATANQGSEATYESGFVIDKFPISRPNLTFSTLTVSNMSPEDSSIYLCSVYSTGPNYGYTFGSGTRLTVV.

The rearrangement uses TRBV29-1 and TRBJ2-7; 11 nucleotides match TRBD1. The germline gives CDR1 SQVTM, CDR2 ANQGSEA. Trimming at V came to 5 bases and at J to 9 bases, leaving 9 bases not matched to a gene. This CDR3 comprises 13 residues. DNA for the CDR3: TGCAGCGTTCTGGGGACAGGGGGTTTTGGGCAGTACTTC. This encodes CSVLGTGGFGQYF.

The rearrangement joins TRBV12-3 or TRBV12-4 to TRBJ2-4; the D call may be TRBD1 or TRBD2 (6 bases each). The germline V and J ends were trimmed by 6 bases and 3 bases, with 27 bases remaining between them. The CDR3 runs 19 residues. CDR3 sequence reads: CASSSGRFWGRGDKNIQYF. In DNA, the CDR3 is TGTGCCAGCAGCTCGGGGCGGTTCTGGGGGCGCGGGGACAAAAACATTCAGTACTTC.

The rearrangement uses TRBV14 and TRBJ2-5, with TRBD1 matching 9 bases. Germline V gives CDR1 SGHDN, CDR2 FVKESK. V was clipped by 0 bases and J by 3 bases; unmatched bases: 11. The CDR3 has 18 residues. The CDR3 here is CASSQESTGTGSEETQYF. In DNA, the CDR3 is TGTGCCAGCAGCCAAGAGTCGACCGGGACAGGGAGTGAAGAGACCCAGTACTTC. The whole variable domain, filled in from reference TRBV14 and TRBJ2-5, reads EAGVTQFPSHSVIEKGQTVTLRCDPISGHDNLYWYRRVMGKEIKFLLHFVKESKQDESGMPNNRFLAERTGGTYSTLKVQPAELEDSGVYFCASSQESTGTGSEETQYFGPGTRLLVL.

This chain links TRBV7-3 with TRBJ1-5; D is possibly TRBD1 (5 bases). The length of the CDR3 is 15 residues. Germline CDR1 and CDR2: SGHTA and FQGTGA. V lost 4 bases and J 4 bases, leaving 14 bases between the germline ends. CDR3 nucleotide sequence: TGTGCCAGCAGCTCCTTCGGGACGCAGAATCAGCCCCAGCATTTT. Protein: CASSSFGTQNQPQHF.

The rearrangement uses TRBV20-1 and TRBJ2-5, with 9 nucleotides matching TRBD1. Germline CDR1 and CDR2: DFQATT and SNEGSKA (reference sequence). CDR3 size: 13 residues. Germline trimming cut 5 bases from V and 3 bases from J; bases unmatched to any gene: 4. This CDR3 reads CSAPRTGEETQYF. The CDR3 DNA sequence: TGCAGTGCTCCGCGGACAGGGGAAGAGACCCAGTACTTC.